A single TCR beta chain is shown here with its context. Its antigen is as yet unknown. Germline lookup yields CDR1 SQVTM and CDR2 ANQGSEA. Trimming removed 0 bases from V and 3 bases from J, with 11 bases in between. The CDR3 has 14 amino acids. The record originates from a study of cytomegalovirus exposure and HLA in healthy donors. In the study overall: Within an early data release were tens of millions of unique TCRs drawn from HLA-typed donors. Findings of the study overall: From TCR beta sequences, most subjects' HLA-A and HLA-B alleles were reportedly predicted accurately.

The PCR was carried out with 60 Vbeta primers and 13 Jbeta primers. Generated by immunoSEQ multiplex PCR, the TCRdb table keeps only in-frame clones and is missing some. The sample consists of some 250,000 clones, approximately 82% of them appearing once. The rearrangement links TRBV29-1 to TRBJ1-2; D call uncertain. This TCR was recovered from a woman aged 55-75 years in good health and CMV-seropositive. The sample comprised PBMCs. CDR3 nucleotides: TGCAGCGTTGAAGAGAGGATGGGAGACTATGGCTACACCTTC. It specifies CSVEERMGDYGYTF. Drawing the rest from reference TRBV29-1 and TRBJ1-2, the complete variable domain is SAVISQKPSRDICQRGTSLTIQCQVDSQVTMMFWYRQQPGQSLTLIATANQGSEATYESGFVIDKFPISRPNLTFSTLTVSNMSPEDSSIYLCSVEERMGDYGYTFGSGTRLTVV.